Sequencing of this T cell receptor (beta chain) was carried out in a study of blood T cells in healthy people across ages. The study's findings and limits: It was the long-lived donors that had more naive CD4+ cells and higher diversity than aged donors. CMV status of donors was unknown, possibly confounding expanded clonotype changes.

A word on this clonotype: Its antigen is as yet unknown.

Through a sample-barcoded 5' primer and a J-beta primer mix, a second PCR was run for 7 to 11 cycles. MiXCR was run by TCRdb on the 5' RACE reads, yielding one entry per CDR3 protein. The sample shows 1,800,000 or so distinct CDR3 sequences, around 40% of them seen only once. Trimming removed 3 bases from V and 6 bases from J, with 16 bases in between. Per the germline V gene, CDR1 is SGHAT and CDR2 is FQNNGV. The CDR3 extends over 15 amino acids. The rearrangement uses TRBV11-2 and TRBJ2-3; a possible D gene is TRBD1 (5 bases). Sequencing was carried out using blood. This sequence was found in a human donor in good health. CDR3 residues: CASSLGRVISDTQYF. CDR3 sequence (DNA): TGTGCCAGCAGCTTGGGCAGGGTCATAAGTGATACGCAGTATTTT.